The T cell receptor beta chain under discussion was sequenced for a study of shared clonotypes between healthy human individuals. All donors were healthy HIV-negative adults lacking recent acute infections or vaccinations. Trimming removed 0 bases from V and 12 bases from J, with 16 bases in between. CDR1 SGDLS and CDR2 YYNGEE come from the germline V gene. The CDR3 runs to 14 residues. Produced via immunoSEQ multiplex PCR; TCRdb's table is partial and in-frame only. The repertoire holds around 2.5 million clones, over 85% seen once, with 0.36% in the top ten. Input material: naive CD4+ T cells from PBMCs. Subset defined: CD45RA+ positively selected. J is TRBJ2-4 and V is TRBV9, with D perhaps matching TRBD2 (6 bases). This TCR came from a man younger than 35 in good health. Some clones in this sample may be carry-over from other donors' samples. The CDR3 DNA reads TGTGCCAGCAGCGTAGAATGGACTACCCGGGGTCAGTACTTC. Protein sequence: CASSVEWTTRGQYF.